These 17 T cell receptor beta chains were sequenced from one sample in a study of T-cell memory formation after mild COVID-19. TCRdb re-analysed the 5' RACE reads in MiXCR, keeping a single row per CDR3 protein. The profile covers over 250,000 distinct CDR3 sequences, with 15% to 20% appearing a single time and 22% taken by the ten largest. Sequenced: PBMCs or a T cell subset sorted from them (not recorded which). The receptors shown here come from a man between 18 and 29 years old who had mild COVID-19 (a few samples of this study predate the infection). Cell type and time point are not known.

This clonotype was seen more than once but under ten times. This chain links TRBV3-1 with TRBJ1-5; no reliable D call. Deletions cut 3 bases from V and 3 bases from J, with 15 bases between. The germline V gene encodes CDR1 LGHDT and CDR2 YNNKEL (reference sequence). The CDR3 loop spans 16 amino acids. The CDR3 loop reads CASSHQGLGYNQPQHF. CDR3 in DNA: TGTGCCAGCAGCCACCAAGGACTGGGTTACAATCAGCCCCAGCATTTT.

The chain couples TRBV5-6 to TRBJ2-5; TRBD2 is a possible D gene (5 bases). The CDR3 covers 14 residues. Germline V lookup: CDR1 SGHDT, CDR2 YYEEEE. With 4 bases removed from V and 4 bases from J, the gap between germline ends came to 14 bases. The CDR3 DNA is TGTGCCAGCAGCGAATCGACTATTGGAGAGACCCAGTACTTC. This translates into CASSESTIGETQYF.

The chain combines TRBV15 with TRBJ1-1, with D possibly being TRBD1 (6 bases). The CDR3 length is 14 residues. V shed 0 bases and J shed 6 bases, with 11 bases lying between them. The germline gives CDR1 LNHNV, CDR2 YYDKDF (reference sequence). The CDR3, as DNA: TGTGCCACCAGCAGAGATGTACAGGGCCCTGAAGCTTTCTTT. Protein: CATSRDVQGPEAFF.

The chain joins TRBV7-9 to TRBJ1-1; D is possibly TRBD1 (5 bases). Germline CDR1 reads SEHNR; CDR2 reads FQNEAQ (reference sequence). The CDR3 covers 16 residues. V dropped 2 bases and J dropped 0 bases, with 13 bases sitting between them. The CDR3 loop is CASSLLGGKMNTEAFF. The CDR3 coding sequence is TGTGCCAGCAGCTTATTGGGGGGAAAGATGAACACTGAAGCTTTCTTT.

CDR3 sequence: CASKVAGGNPAQYF. CDR3 in DNA: TGTGCCAGCAAGGTTGCGGGGGGGAACCCGGCCCAGTACTTC. V usage is TRBV27 and J usage is TRBJ2-5, with TRBD2 identical over 9 bases. This CDR3 spans 14 amino acids. In germline, CDR1 is MNHEY, CDR2 SMNVEV (reference sequence). V lost 7 bases to trimming and J lost 9 bases; unmatched junction nucleotides: 12.

This clonotype has more than one count but fewer than ten. The rearrangement uses TRBV6-1 and TRBJ2-1; D is possibly TRBD2 (5 bases). Germline lookup yields CDR1 MNHNS and CDR2 SASEGT. CDR3 length equals 15 residues. V dropped 0 bases and J dropped 8 bases, with 14 bases sitting between them. For the CDR3, the DNA is TGTGCCAGCAGTGAAGCGGAGGCTAGCAGCTATGAGCAGTTCTTC. Encoded protein: CASSEAEASSYEQFF.

The V gene is TRBV6-5, the J gene TRBJ1-5; D is unclear. The CDR3 consists of 15 residues. Germline V CDR1 and CDR2: MNHEY, SVGAGI. V shed 7 bases and J shed 5 bases, with 18 bases lying between them. The CDR3 DNA sequence: TGTGCCAGCACCCCCGACTCAAGATTGGATCAGCCCCAGCATTTT. Protein: CASTPDSRLDQPQHF.

This clonotype was seen only a few times. The genes are TRBV6-1 and TRBJ2-7; D might be TRBD1 (6 bases). This CDR3 has 13 residues. In germline, CDR1 is MNHNS, CDR2 SASEGT. The V gene lost 6 bases and the J gene lost 5 bases, with 14 bases spanning the gap. The CDR3 DNA is TGTGCCAGCAGAAGTCAGGGGACCGACGAGCAGTACTTC. It is translated as CASRSQGTDEQYF.

This clonotype has just a few counts. The V and J genes are TRBV5-6 and TRBJ1-2; 7 nucleotides align to TRBD1. V shed 3 bases, J shed 5 bases, and the junction held 16 bases outside the gene matches. Germline assignment: CDR1 SGHDT and CDR2 YYEEEE. This CDR3 has 17 residues. The CDR3 sequence is CASSSNRGLSFWYGYTF. In nucleotides, the CDR3 is TGTGCCAGCAGCTCCAACAGGGGTTTAAGTTTCTGGTATGGCTACACCTTC.

V usage is TRBV12-3 or TRBV12-4 and J usage is TRBJ2-1, with a weak D call TRBD1 (5 bases). This CDR3 has 10 amino acids. The V gene lost 4 bases and the J gene lost 13 bases, with 8 bases spanning the gap. The CDR3 DNA follows: TGTGCCAGCAGTTCAGGGATACAGTTCTTC. Residues: CASSSGIQFF.

This clonotype has just a few counts. The genes are TRBV6-6 and TRBJ2-7, with D perhaps TRBD1 (7 bases). The V gene lost 3 bases and the J gene lost 2 bases, with 14 bases spanning the gap. The CDR3 is 15 residues long. CDR1 is MNHNY, CDR2 SVGAGI, per germline (reference sequence). CDR3 in amino acids: CASSYRSGGPYEQYF. The CDR3 DNA follows: TGTGCCAGCAGTTATCGGTCAGGGGGGCCCTACGAGCAGTACTTC.

The chain employs TRBV7-9 and TRBJ2-1; 7 nucleotides match TRBD1. CDR1 and CDR2 from the germline V gene are SEHNR and FQNEAQ (reference sequence). The length of the CDR3 is 16 residues. After removal of 6 bases from V and 4 bases from J, the junction contained 12 bases not matched to a gene. The CDR3: CASRSAGGYGYNEQFF. CDR3 sequence (DNA): TGTGCCAGCAGGTCGGCAGGGGGTTACGGATACAATGAGCAGTTCTTC.

This clonotype occurred a few times. This chain joins TRBV5-5 and TRBJ2-7, with 9 bases lining up with TRBD2. After removal of 0 bases from V and 3 bases from J, the junction contained 1 base not matched to a gene. Looked up from germline, CDR1 is SGHKS and CDR2 is YYEKEE (reference sequence). The CDR3 covers 14 residues. The DNA of the CDR3 is TGTGCCAGCAGCTTGGGAGCGGGGGGCTACGAGCAGTACTTC. Its translation is CASSLGAGGYEQYF.

V and J are TRBV11-3 and TRBJ2-1; D possibly corresponds to TRBD2 (6 bases). Trimming removed 3 bases from V and 5 bases from J, with 26 bases in between. CDR3 size: 19 residues. Germline V gene lookup returns CDR1 SGHNT and CDR2 YENEEA. The CDR3 sequence is CASSFTPPNDLGGDNEQFF. The CDR3 DNA sequence: TGTGCCAGCAGCTTCACCCCCCCGAACGATCTGGGGGGAGACAATGAGCAGTTCTTC.

This clonotype was picked up a small number of times. The rearrangement links TRBV9 to TRBJ1-6; unclear D gene. The CDR3 runs 14 residues. The V and J ends lost 0 bases and 10 bases respectively, with 11 bases between them. Looked up from germline, CDR1 is SGDLS and CDR2 is YYNGEE. The CDR3 DNA is TGTGCCAGCAGCGTAGCCGGGGTTGGGTCACCCCTCCACTTT. This translates into CASSVAGVGSPLHF.

This clonotype showed up just a few times. This chain uses TRBV11-2 with TRBJ2-2; no clear D. The CDR3 length is 17 residues. The ends were cut back, 5 bases at V and 3 bases at J, with 19 bases in the middle. In germline, CDR1 is SGHAT, CDR2 FQNNGV. The CDR3 nucleotides read TGTGCCAGCAGCCCCTGGGCCGTATTAGGAGACACCGGGGAGCTGTTTTTT. Residues: CASSPWAVLGDTGELFF.

This clonotype turned up a few times. The chain joins TRBV6-1 to TRBJ2-1; D is undetermined. V lost 8 bases and J 7 bases, leaving 6 bases between the germline ends. The CDR3 covers 10 residues. CDR1 MNHNS and CDR2 SASEGT come from the germline V gene. CDR3 DNA: TGTGCCAGCTGGCGAAATGAGCAGTTCTTC. The encoded protein is CASWRNEQFF.